This T cell receptor (beta chain) stems from a study of T cells after yellow fever vaccination. 5'RACE template switching produced TCR cDNA carrying a universal primer site and UMIs. TCRdb re-derived calls from the 5' RACE reads in MiXCR, one entry per CDR3 protein. The table includes roughly 350,000 distinct CDR3 sequences, approximately 4% detected once. CDR3 length: 14 residues. The germline V gene encodes CDR1 SGHTA and CDR2 FQGNSA. Comments on this clonotype: What it recognizes is unknown. The germline gene is not matched at one end of the junction; a read error may be the cause.

Study-level findings and limits: A large majority of primary-vaccination clones showed up again after the booster (96% CD4, around 90% CD8). Abundant bulk-derived clonotypes could contaminate FACS-sorted repertoires.

This TCR derives from a man aged 18 to 29 who received the YFV17D yellow fever vaccine. The V call is TRBV7-2, the J call TRBJ1-6, with D hard to call. The sequencing here drew on PBMCs, taken 5 days after the yellow fever booster vaccination. CDR3 residues: CASSLVPGNSPLHF. The CDR3 bases are TGTGCCAGCAGCTTAGTACCAGGCAATTCGCCCCTCCACTTT.